This T cell receptor beta chain was sequenced for a study of blood T cell repertoires in COVID-19. Study-wide context: There were acute and convalescent COVID-19 samples, and they came from the United States, Italy and Spain. PBMCs, B-cell-depleted T cells, or T cells provided the cDNA or gDNA that made up the material.

Original handling: Scientists estimated how many nucleated cells there were by amplifying reference gene primers. The method was immunoSEQ multiplex PCR; TCRdb's version includes in-frame clones alone and lacks a portion of them. The V and J calls and clone size are taken from that table; D and trimming were inferred from the DNA. The sample includes hundreds of thousands of clones, 87% seen only once; the top ten take around 5.8%. This TCR was sampled from a woman aged 40 to 50 who had recovered from COVID-19. The sample taken for sequencing was PBMCs or T cells enriched from blood (not recorded which).

CDR3 loop: CASRGTGFRETQYF. CDR3 nucleotide sequence: TGTGCCAGTAGAGGGACAGGGTTCCGAGAGACCCAGTACTTC. The V call is TRBV19, the J call TRBJ2-5; 9 bases are shared with TRBD1. Germline CDR1 reads LNHDA; CDR2 reads SQIVND (reference sequence). After removal of 6 bases from V and 4 bases from J, the junction contained 6 bases not matched to a gene. The CDR3 has 14 amino acids.